The following is a T cell receptor (beta chain) sequence with its context. Its antigen is currently unknown. The sample originates from a study of radiation and T cells in renal cell carcinoma. Findings and caveats of the study: Dominant CDR3 motifs occupied more repertoire in irradiated than control tumors.

Treatment described: 15 Gy SBRT to primary tumor, nephrectomy 4 weeks later. The method was immunoSEQ multiplex PCR; TCRdb's version includes in-frame clones alone and lacks a portion of them. The sample has about 13,000 clones; around a third are singletons. The CDR3 runs to 14 residues. The ends were cut back, 7 bases at V and 1 base at J, with 14 bases in the middle. Germline V gives CDR1 SNHLY, CDR2 FYNNEI. The chain combines TRBV2 with TRBJ2-7; D possibly corresponds to TRBD2 (6 bases). The source is a man in his 60s with renal cell carcinoma. This material consisted of tumor tissue, taken from a patient whose treatment included radiotherapy and nephrectomy. CDR3 in amino acids: CASTGLQQSYEQYV. The CDR3 coding sequence is TGTGCCAGCACGGGACTGCAACAGTCCTACGAGCAGTACGTC.